One sample yielded the 11 T cell receptor beta chains listed below, sequenced in a study of control samples from healthy donors and cancer patients. Only in-frame clones appear in the TCRdb table, and some are missing; sequencing was by immunoSEQ multiplex PCR. This table has tens of thousands of clones, more than 85% appearing once. The sequenced sample consisted of PBMCs. The receptors derive from a woman aged 35 to 49 with head and neck cancer.

The chain couples TRBV25-1 to TRBJ1-5; TRBD1 matches at 9 bases. Germline loops: CDR1 MGHDK, CDR2 SYGVNS. J was trimmed by 6 bases and V by 4 bases; bases with no gene match: 4. CDR3 length: 14 amino acids. CDR3 loop: CASSVQGATQPQHF. DNA of the CDR3: TGTGCCAGCAGTGTACAGGGGGCGACTCAGCCCCAGCATTTT.

This chain links TRBV5-4 with TRBJ1-2; D possibly corresponds to TRBD1 (5 bases). CDR3 length equals 19 residues. Germline V gene data show CDR1 as SGHNT and CDR2 as YYREEE (reference sequence). The V and J ends lost 0 bases and 1 base respectively, with 22 bases between them. The CDR3 spells CASSLGGMARQGNNYGYTF. The CDR3 DNA sequence: TGTGCCAGCAGCTTGGGTGGGATGGCGCGGCAGGGCAATAACTATGGCTACACCTTC.

V gene TRBV28 combines with J gene TRBJ1-2; D not resolved. The germline V gene has CDR1 MDHEN and CDR2 SYDVKM. The CDR3 totals 12 residues. V was shortened by 2 bases and J by 8 bases, with 9 bases between the two germline ends. For the CDR3, the DNA is TGTGCCAGCAGTTTACCGGCTTTGGGCTACACCTTC. Amino acid sequence: CASSLPALGYTF.

The J gene is TRBJ2-7, the V gene TRBV15; the D gene could be TRBD1 or TRBD2 (5 bases each). The CDR3 loop spans 14 amino acids. V lost 3 bases and J 5 bases, leaving 14 bases between the germline ends. Germline CDR1 reads LNHNV; CDR2 reads YYDKDF (reference sequence). CDR3 nucleotides: TGTGCCACCAGCAGTCCGAGAGGGGACCACGAGCAGTACTTC. Its protein product is CATSSPRGDHEQYF.

CDR3 DNA sequence: TGTGCCAGCAGCTTGGGGGGACTAGGCTCCTACGAGCAGTACTTC. This sequence encodes CASSLGGLGSYEQYF. The rearrangement uses TRBV5-4 and TRBJ2-7, with TRBD2 identical over 8 bases. Germline CDR1 reads SGHNT; CDR2 reads YYREEE (reference sequence). The CDR3 is made up of 15 amino acids. Unmatched junction bases numbered 2, after V lost 0 bases and J lost 0 bases.

CDR3 amino acids: CATSPTGGIYEQYF. For the CDR3, the DNA is TGTGCCACCTCACCGACAGGGGGCATCTACGAGCAGTACTTC. The chain joins TRBV19 to TRBJ2-7, with 10 nucleotides matching TRBD1. The CDR3 runs to 14 residues. V gave up 10 bases and J gave up 3 bases; unmatched junction bases: 9. Germline lookup yields CDR1 LNHDA and CDR2 SQIVND (reference sequence).

This clone was picked up one time. The chain combines TRBV4-1 with TRBJ2-7, with TRBD1 matching over 9 bases. Germline CDR1 reads MGHRA; CDR2 reads YSYEKL. With 3 bases clipped from V and 4 bases from J, the junction kept 7 bases outside the gene matches. The CDR3 is 15 residues long. This CDR3 is CASSQSRDRVYEQYF. CDR3 bases: TGCGCCAGCAGCCAGAGCCGGGACAGGGTTTACGAGCAGTACTTC.

The chain couples TRBV6-1 to TRBJ1-5; 8 bases align to TRBD1. V lost 4 bases, J lost 0 bases, and 8 bases stayed unmatched. Germline V lookup: CDR1 MNHNS, CDR2 SASEGT. This CDR3 is 17 amino acids long. CDR3 coding DNA: TGTGCCAGCAGTGGGGGAAGGACAGGGTATAGCAATCAGCCCCAGCATTTT. Its translation is CASSGGRTGYSNQPQHF.

This clone was detected only a few times. This chain joins TRBV7-2 and TRBJ2-7, with a possible D match to TRBD2 (5 bases). The germline V gene encodes CDR1 SGHTA and CDR2 FQGNSA. V lost 1 base, J lost 9 bases, and 10 bases lay in between. CDR3 length equals 12 residues. The CDR3 nucleotides read TGTGCCAGCAGCTTAGGGCCCAGCGGGCAGTACTTC. Protein sequence: CASSLGPSGQYF.

This clone was recorded only once. The chain employs TRBV7-3 and TRBJ2-7; 7 positions match TRBD2. The CDR3 contains 15 residues. The germline gives CDR1 SGHTA, CDR2 FQGTGA. V dropped 1 base and J dropped 2; count of bases not matched to a gene: 5. The CDR3 reads CASSLMAGVAYEQYF. CDR3 DNA sequence: TGTGCCAGCAGCTTAATGGCGGGAGTGGCCTACGAGCAGTACTTC.

The CDR3 loop is CASSPWTGPNEKLFF. For the CDR3, the DNA is TGTGCCAGCAGTCCCTGGACAGGGCCGAATGAAAAACTGTTTTTT. This rearrangement joins TRBV27 to TRBJ1-4; TRBD1 agrees at 8 bases. The V gene end was trimmed by 5 bases and the J gene end by 5 bases; junction bases not matched to a gene: 7. Germline V gene sequence: CDR1 MNHEY, CDR2 SMNVEV (reference sequence). CDR3 length: 15 amino acids.